These 6 T cell receptor beta chains were sequenced from one sample in a study of cytomegalovirus exposure and HLA in healthy donors. The PCR contained 60 Vbeta and 13 Jbeta primers. The assay was immunoSEQ multiplex PCR, and TCRdb's table has in-frame clones only and misses some. The sample shows about 200,000 clones, around 86% of them seen only once. The sequenced material came from PBMCs. The receptors were gathered from a woman between 40 and 55 years old in good health and CMV-seronegative.

The chain links TRBV7-9 to TRBJ1-2; D might be TRBD1 (5 bases). The CDR3 is made up of 15 amino acids. Germline CDR1 SEHNR, CDR2 FQNEAQ (reference sequence). Trimming removed 1 base at V and 7 bases at J, with 16 bases between. CDR3 residues: CASSLVEGPTGGYTF. In nucleotides, the CDR3 is TGTGCCAGCAGCTTAGTGGAGGGGCCTACCGGTGGCTACACCTTC.

The V call is TRBV30, the J call TRBJ1-2; 9 bases match TRBD1. The V gene end was trimmed by 3 bases and the J gene end by 11 bases; junction bases not matched to a gene: 10. The CDR3 contains 13 residues. Germline V CDR1 and CDR2: GTSNPN, SVGIG (reference sequence). CDR3 DNA sequence: TGTGCCTGGAGATTTGGGGAACAGGGGGCTTACACCTTC. It specifies CAWRFGEQGAYTF.

This clone showed up just a few times. The chain links TRBV5-1 to TRBJ2-1; D is perhaps TRBD1 (5 bases). The V gene lost 7 bases and the J gene lost 9 bases, with 20 bases spanning the gap. The CDR3 sequence is 14 residues long. Per germline, CDR1 SGHRS and CDR2 YFSETQ. The CDR3 reads CASSEGELRGEQFF. The CDR3 nucleotides are TGCGCCAGCTCCGAAGGGGAACTTAGGGGTGAGCAGTTCTTC.

Only one count was recorded for this clone. This sequence joins TRBV6-1 and TRBJ1-2; D unclear. The CDR3 is 15 residues long. V lost 8 bases, J lost 1 base, and 17 bases lay in between. Germline lookup yields CDR1 MNHNS and CDR2 SASEGT. Here the CDR3 DNA reads TGTGCCAGCTGGGAGCGAGGCACCTTTAACTATGGCTACACCTTC. Amino acids: CASWERGTFNYGYTF.

This chain connects TRBV2 to TRBJ1-6, with a weak D call TRBD1 (5 bases). Germline lookup yields CDR1 SNHLY and CDR2 FYNNEI. Trimming took 2 bases from V and 10 from J, leaving 21 bases between them. This CDR3 has 17 amino acids. The CDR3 here is CASSESAGWGFGSPLHF. The CDR3 DNA follows: TGTGCCAGCAGTGAATCGGCAGGGTGGGGATTTGGGTCACCCCTCCACTTT.

The rearrangement uses TRBV5-1 and TRBJ2-2; 9 bases align to TRBD2. Germline values: CDR1 SGHRS, CDR2 YFSETQ. V trimming: 4 bases; J trimming: 1 base; junction bases outside the gene matches: 8. This CDR3 spans 17 amino acids. The CDR3 region has the DNA TGCGCCAGCAGCCCAAACCCGACTAGCGGGAACACCGGGGAGCTGTTTTTT. Translated: CASSPNPTSGNTGELFF.